What follows are 6 T cell receptor beta chains derived from one specimen sequenced in a study of beta chain features in type 1 diabetes. Expressed TCRB transcripts were sequenced because the isolated RNA had all been reverse transcribed beforehand. Libraries were prepared by immunoSEQ multiplex PCR; TCRdb keeps only in-frame clonotypes and omits some of them. The sample gives hundreds of thousands of clones, roughly 15% of which show up once; 0.023% is in the top ten. The material sequenced was naive CD4+ T cells from blood. The source is a woman between 18 and 29 years old in good health.

This clone has just a few counts. The V and J genes are TRBV4-3 and TRBJ2-1, with TRBD2 matching over 9 bases. The trim removed 0 bases at V and 0 bases at J, leaving 15 bases unmatched. This CDR3 is 21 amino acids long. The germline CDR1 and CDR2 sequences are LGHNA and YSLEER. For the CDR3, the DNA is TGCGCCAGCAGCCAAGAATGGGGACTAGCTTTCCCCAGGGGCTCCTACAATGAGCAGTTCTTC. Residues: CASSQEWGLAFPRGSYNEQFF.

Concerning this clone: Other DNA sequences in the same sample also yield this CDR3. The chain links TRBV15 to TRBJ2-1; D remains ambiguous. Germline-derived CDR1 and CDR2 are LNHNV and YYDKDF (reference sequence). The CDR3 is 13 residues long. V lost 0 bases to trimming and J lost 7 bases, with 7 bases between them. As DNA, the CDR3 is TGTGCCACCAGCAGAGATCGTAGGAATGAGCAGTTCTTC. Protein product: CATSRDRRNEQFF.

The V and J genes are TRBV9 and TRBJ1-5; D gene ambiguous. Trimming removed 4 bases from V and 9 bases from J, with 14 bases in between. The V gene's germline CDR1 is SGDLS and CDR2 YYNGEE. The CDR3 consists of 13 residues. CDR3 loop: CASSRDWTGPQHF. The CDR3 nucleotides are TGTGCCAGCAGCAGGGATTGGACGGGGCCCCAGCATTTT.

This chain connects TRBV15 to TRBJ1-5, with a possible D match to TRBD1 (5 bases). The CDR3 has 16 residues. Trimming pared 1 base from V and 1 base from J, leaving 11 bases between. The germline gives CDR1 LNHNV, CDR2 YYDKDF (reference sequence). This chain's CDR3 is CATSRGLQESNQPQHF. As DNA, the CDR3 is TGTGCCACCAGCAGAGGCCTACAGGAGAGCAATCAGCCCCAGCATTTT.

The gene calls are TRBV9 and TRBJ2-5; a possible D gene is TRBD2 (7 bases). CDR3 size: 14 residues. Trimming stripped 2 bases from V and 4 bases from J, with 12 bases between. CDR1 is SGDLS, CDR2 YYNGEE, per germline. The CDR3 nucleotides read TGTGCCAGCAGCGTTAGGGGGGGTGGAGAGACCCAGTACTTC. It codes for CASSVRGGGETQYF.

This chain links TRBV4-3 with TRBJ2-3, with 7 nucleotides matching TRBD2. CDR1 LGHNA and CDR2 YSLEER come from the germline V gene. J lost 3 bases, V lost 0 bases, and 9 bases had no gene match. The CDR3 spans 17 residues. CDR3 loop: CASSQDPTGGITDTQYF. The CDR3 bases are TGCGCCAGCAGCCAAGATCCTACGGGAGGTATTACAGATACGCAGTATTTT.